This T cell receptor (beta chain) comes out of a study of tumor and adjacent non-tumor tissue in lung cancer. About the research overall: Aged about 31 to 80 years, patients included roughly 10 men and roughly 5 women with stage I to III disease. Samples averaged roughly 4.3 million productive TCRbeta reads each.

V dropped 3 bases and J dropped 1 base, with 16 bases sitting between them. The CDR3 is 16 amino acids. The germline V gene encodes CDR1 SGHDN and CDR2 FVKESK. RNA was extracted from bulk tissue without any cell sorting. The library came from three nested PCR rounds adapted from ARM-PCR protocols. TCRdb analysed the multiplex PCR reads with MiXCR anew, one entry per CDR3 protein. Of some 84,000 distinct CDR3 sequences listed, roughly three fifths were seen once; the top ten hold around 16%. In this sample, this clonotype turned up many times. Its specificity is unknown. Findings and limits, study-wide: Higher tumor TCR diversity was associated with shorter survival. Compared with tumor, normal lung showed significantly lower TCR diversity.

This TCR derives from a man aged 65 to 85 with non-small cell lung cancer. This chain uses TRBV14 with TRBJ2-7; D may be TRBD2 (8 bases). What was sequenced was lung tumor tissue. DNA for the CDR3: TGTGCCAGCAGCCAGTCCGGGAGGGGGCGATCCTACGAGCAGTACTTC. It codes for CASSQSGRGRSYEQYF.